Included here is one T cell receptor beta chain sequence, with context. These data are taken from a study of shared clonotypes between healthy human individuals. The germline V gene encodes CDR1 SNHLY and CDR2 FYNNEI. This CDR3 contains 11 residues. Deletions cut 2 bases from V and 7 bases from J, with 5 bases between. Produced via immunoSEQ multiplex PCR; TCRdb's table is partial and in-frame only. Altogether approximately 1.4 million clones are present, 95% to 99% being singletons, with the ten largest covering about 0.42%. V usage is TRBV2 and J usage is TRBJ2-5, with D hard to call. This receptor was obtained from a young man in good health. Sequenced sample: naive CD4+ T cells sorted from blood. The subset here: CD45RA+ positively selected. The CDR3, as DNA: TGTGCCAGCAGTGAAAGGTCGACCCAGTACTTC. Translation: CASSERSTQYF.